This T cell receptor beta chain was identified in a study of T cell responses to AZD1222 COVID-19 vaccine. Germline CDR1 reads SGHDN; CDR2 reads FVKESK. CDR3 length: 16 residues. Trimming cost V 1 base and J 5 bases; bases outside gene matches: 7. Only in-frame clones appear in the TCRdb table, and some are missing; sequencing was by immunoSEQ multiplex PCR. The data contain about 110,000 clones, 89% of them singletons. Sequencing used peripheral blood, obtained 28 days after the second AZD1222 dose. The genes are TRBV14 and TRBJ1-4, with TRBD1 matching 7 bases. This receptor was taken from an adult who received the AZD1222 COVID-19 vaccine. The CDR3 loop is CASSQGGQPWNEKLFF. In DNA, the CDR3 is TGTGCCAGCAGCCAAGGGGGACAGCCATGGAATGAAAAACTGTTTTTT.